The clone carrying this TCR beta chain came up many times. What it binds is not known. The sample comes from a study of T cells after yellow fever vaccination. Turning to the study itself: For low cell numbers, libraries were made with SMART-Seq v4 Ultra Low Input.

CDR3 length equals 13 residues. The V and J ends lost 1 base and 4 bases respectively, with 7 bases between them. CDR1 LGHNA and CDR2 YNFKEQ come from the germline V gene. Study-wide results and caveats: The booster saw the reappearance of most primary-vaccination clones (approximately 97% CD4, about 90% CD8). Peak timing came faster in the weaker secondary response, day 5 versus 15.

TCRdb passed the 5' RACE reads through MiXCR, listing each CDR3 protein once. The sample has over 110,000 distinct CDR3 sequences, 7.7% seen once. V is TRBV4-2 and J is TRBJ2-5; D might be TRBD2 (6 bases). This clonotype was sampled from a man aged 25-45 years who received the YFV17D yellow fever vaccine. The source was CD4+ T cells sorted from PBMCs, collected 5 days after the yellow fever booster vaccination. The CDR3 bases are TGTGCCAGCAGCCAAGCGGGAGTAGAGACCCAGTACTTC. Residues: CASSQAGVETQYF.